Presented here are 12 T cell receptor beta chains from one specimen sequenced in a study of blood T cells in healthy people across ages. It was with a sample-barcoded 5' primer and a J-beta primer mix that a second PCR of roughly 7 to 12 cycles was run. TCRdb used MiXCR to reprocess the 5' RACE reads, holding one entry per CDR3 protein. The table has roughly 1,700,000 distinct CDR3 sequences, 28% seen once. Sequencing was performed on blood. These receptors were taken from a woman aged 25 to 39 in good health.

Notes on this clonotype: A much larger clone differs from this one at a single base, so this may be a read error. The chain employs TRBV12-3 or TRBV12-4 and TRBJ2-5; 7 bases line up with TRBD2. The ends lost 7 bases at V and 11 bases at J; junction bases unmatched: 13. The CDR3 runs to 13 residues. The CDR3 loop reads CASTLGDYNEQYF. The CDR3 DNA reads as TGTGCCAGCACCCTGGGGGACTACAATGAGCAGTACTTC.

As to this clonotype: With a much larger clone just one base away, this may be a read error. The V call is TRBV6-5, the J call TRBJ2-3; D is tentatively TRBD1 or TRBD2 (6 bases each). Germline V lookup: CDR1 MNHEY, CDR2 SVGAGI. This CDR3 region has 15 residues. V dropped 7 bases and J dropped 4 bases, with 18 bases sitting between them. CDR3 sequence reads: CASTLTGGGPDTQYF. CDR3 coding DNA: TGTGCCAGCACCTTAACAGGAGGGGGACCAGATACGCAGTATTTT.

The V and J genes are TRBV3-1 and TRBJ2-1, with D perhaps being TRBD1 or TRBD2 (5 bases each). This CDR3 region has 15 residues. Germline V CDR1 and CDR2: LGHDT, YNNKEL (reference sequence). The V end lost 8 bases, the J end lost 2 bases, and 16 bases lay between the germline ends. The chain's CDR3 is CASVFRGGTYNEQFF. In DNA, the CDR3 is TGTGCCAGCGTTTTCCGGGGCGGCACCTACAATGAGCAGTTCTTC.

This clonotype was seen a handful of times. The rearrangement uses TRBV20-1 and TRBJ1-2, with D possibly matching TRBD1 (6 bases). In germline, CDR1 is DFQATT, CDR2 SNEGSKA (reference sequence). The CDR3 consists of 12 residues. The V and J ends lost 3 bases and 3 bases respectively, with 8 bases between them. The CDR3 nucleotides are TGCAGTGCTAGTTGGACAGACTATGGCTACACCTTC. Translation gives CSASWTDYGYTF.

Only a few counts were recorded for this clonotype. The chain employs TRBV3-1 and TRBJ2-3, with 8 bases that match TRBD1. CDR1 and CDR2 from the germline V gene are LGHDT and YNNKEL (reference sequence). This CDR3 has 15 residues. V shed 4 bases and J 2 bases; nucleotides not matched to a gene: 5. CDR3 sequence reads: CASSPLQGVTDTQYF. CDR3 coding DNA: TGTGCCAGCAGCCCCCTACAGGGGGTCACAGATACGCAGTATTTT.

As for this clonotype: The junction departs from the called germline gene at one end, perhaps through a read error. The chain combines TRBV30 with TRBJ2-4, with D unclear. The J call may be wrong; the DNA end is better matched by TRBJ2-7. Germline V CDR1 and CDR2: GTSNPN, SVGIG (reference sequence). The CDR3 contains 15 residues. CDR3 coding DNA: TGTGCCCGGAGTGTACGTCTCCAGGCCCTCTCCGAGCAGTACTTC. Its translation: CARSVRLQALSEQYF.

A note on this clonotype: Since a much larger clone is just one base distant, this may be a read error. The CDR3 does not close with the conserved phenylalanine or tryptophan, likely indicating a read error. V is TRBV29-1 and J is TRBJ2-5; 7 bases line up with TRBD1. The CDR3 spans 13 residues. After removal of 3 bases from V and 5 bases from J, the junction contained 6 bases not matched to a gene. CDR1 SQVTM and CDR2 ANQGSEA come from the germline V gene. CDR3 in amino acids: CSVDRDRGETQYC. Here the CDR3 DNA reads TGCAGCGTTGACAGGGACAGAGGGGAGACCCAGTACTGC.

This clonotype has just a few counts. V is TRBV20-1 and J is TRBJ2-7; 7 bases map to TRBD2. V shed 4 bases, J shed 0 bases, and the junction held 6 bases outside the gene matches. The CDR3 has 14 residues. Germline assignment: CDR1 DFQATT and CDR2 SNEGSKA (reference sequence). For the CDR3, the DNA is TGCAGTGCTATCCTCGGGGGGAGCTCCTACGAGCAGTACTTC. The encoded protein is CSAILGGSSYEQYF.

The gene calls are TRBV6-5 and TRBJ2-7; tentatively, D is TRBD1 (5 bases). Germline V gives CDR1 MNHEY, CDR2 SVGAGI. CDR3 length: 12 amino acids. The germline V and J ends were trimmed by 10 bases and 0 bases, with 10 bases remaining between them. As DNA, the CDR3 is TGTGCCACCAACAGGAACTCCTACGAGCAGTACTTC. Its protein is CATNRNSYEQYF.

The table lists this clonotype with a count of one. The rearrangement uses TRBV10-1 and TRBJ1-5; 9 bases map to TRBD1. The CDR3 spans 17 residues. V dropped 2 bases and J dropped 1; count of bases not matched to a gene: 6. The germline gives CDR1 WNHNN, CDR2 SYGVQD (reference sequence). CDR3 region: CASSERDRAFSNQPQHF. The CDR3 DNA reads TGCGCCAGCAGTGAGAGGGACAGGGCCTTCAGCAATCAGCCCCAGCATTTT.

In this sample, this clonotype turned up many times. The rearrangement uses TRBV5-1 and TRBJ2-1, with D uncertain. Germline assignment: CDR1 SGHRS and CDR2 YFSETQ. The CDR3 has 14 amino acids. The ends were cut back, 4 bases at V and 7 bases at J, with 15 bases in the middle. This chain's CDR3 is CASSPVGIANEQFF. CDR3 sequence (DNA): TGCGCCAGCAGCCCAGTTGGGATAGCTAATGAGCAGTTCTTC.

This clonotype was recorded at least ten times. The genes are TRBV20-1 and TRBJ2-7; 11 nucleotides match TRBD2. V was pared by 0 bases and J by 7 bases, with 11 bases of the junction left unmatched. Germline V lookup: CDR1 DFQATT, CDR2 SNEGSKA (reference sequence). The CDR3 loop spans 16 amino acids. The CDR3 loop is CSARDQELAGVGEQYF. In DNA, the CDR3 is TGCAGTGCTAGAGATCAGGAACTAGCGGGAGTTGGGGAGCAGTACTTC.